The TCR beta chain under discussion was sequenced for a study of control samples from healthy donors and cancer patients. Concerning this clone: Other DNA sequences from this sample encode an identical CDR3 as well.

Sequenced by immunoSEQ multiplex PCR; TCRdb stores in-frame clones only, minus some. Here the sample spans fewer than 250,000 clones, about nine tenths being singletons. The sample was blood. The source is a man aged 30 to 45 in good health.

CDR3 DNA: TGTGCCAGTACCCGGACAGGGGGGGATGGCTACACCTTC. Its protein is CASTRTGGDGYTF. The chain uses TRBV19 and TRBJ1-2, with 10 bases that match TRBD1. This CDR3 is built from 13 residues. CDR1 and CDR2 (germline): LNHDA, SQIVND (reference sequence). Germline trimming cut 7 bases from V and 6 bases from J; bases unmatched to any gene: 5.